These 30 T cell receptor beta chains came from one sample sequenced in a study of blood T cell repertoires in COVID-19. Produced via immunoSEQ multiplex PCR; TCRdb's table is partial and in-frame only. The table shows more than 85,000 clones, with roughly 80% occurring only once. The source material was peripheral blood. The source of these receptors is a man older than 75 with active or convalescent COVID-19.

J is TRBJ2-5 and V is TRBV6-5; TRBD1 is a possible D gene (6 bases). Germline values: CDR1 MNHEY, CDR2 SVGAGI. This CDR3 comprises 13 residues. V gave up 7 bases and J gave up 5 bases, with 14 bases separating them. CDR3 region: CASKATGRETQYF. CDR3 sequence (DNA): TGTGCCAGCAAGGCAACAGGGCGGGAGACCCAGTACTTC.

About this clone: The same CDR3 can be traced to other DNA sequences in this sample. The V call is TRBV5-1, the J call TRBJ2-7; no definite D call. CDR1 SGHRS and CDR2 YFSETQ come from the germline V gene. The CDR3 loop spans 12 amino acids. V was pared by 2 bases and J by 4 bases, with 7 bases between. CDR3 sequence reads: CASSLSGYEQYF. CDR3 nucleotide sequence: TGCGCCAGCAGCTTATCCGGGTACGAGCAGTACTTC. The variable domain in full, with the rest retrieved from reference TRBV5-1 and TRBJ2-7, is KAGVTQTPRYLIKTRGQQVTLSCSPISGHRSVSWYQQTPGQGLQFLFEYFSETQRNKGNFPGRFSGRQFSNSRSEMNVSTLELGDSALYLCASSLSGYEQYFGPGTRLTVT.

This clone appeared once. This rearrangement joins TRBV9 to TRBJ1-4; 11 positions match TRBD1. Per germline, CDR1 SGDLS and CDR2 YYNGEE. V shed 4 bases and J 0 bases; nucleotides not matched to a gene: 8. The CDR3 totals 18 residues. CDR3 loop: CASSTRTGGVSTNEKLFF. CDR3 sequence (DNA): TGTGCCAGCAGCACTCGGACAGGGGGCGTTTCAACTAATGAAAAACTGTTTTTT.

The V gene is TRBV5-1, the J gene TRBJ1-4; possible D gene TRBD1, 5 bases. CDR1 and CDR2 from the germline V gene are SGHRS and YFSETQ. Between the trimmed V and J ends, which lost 5 bases and 7 bases, there was a span of 12 bases. The CDR3 runs 13 residues. The CDR3 sequence: CASRSGGSEKLFF. CDR3 nucleotide sequence: TGCGCCAGCAGATCCGGGGGAAGTGAAAAACTGTTTTTT.

The rearrangement uses TRBV30 and TRBJ1-1; D may be TRBD1 (5 bases). Germline assignment: CDR1 GTSNPN and CDR2 SVGIG (reference sequence). The V gene lost 3 bases and the J gene lost 5 bases, with 13 bases spanning the gap. This CDR3 has 13 residues. The CDR3 reads CAWRLGGNTEAFF. For the CDR3, the DNA is TGTGCCTGGAGATTGGGGGGAAATACTGAAGCTTTCTTT.

This chain connects TRBV7-6 to TRBJ1-6; 8 bases match TRBD1. The germline V gene has CDR1 SGHVS and CDR2 FNYEAQ. The ends lost 5 bases at V and 3 bases at J; junction bases unmatched: 6. The CDR3 runs 16 residues. This CDR3 reads CASSPTGGVYNSPLHF. The CDR3 DNA follows: TGTGCCAGCAGCCCTACAGGGGGTGTCTATAATTCACCCCTCCACTTT. Filled out from reference TRBV7-6 and TRBJ1-6, the complete variable domain reads GAGVSQSPRYKVTKRGQDVALRCDPISGHVSLYWYRQALGQGPEFLTYFNYEAQQDKSGLPNDRFSAERPEGSISTLTIQRTEQRDSAMYRCASSPTGGVYNSPLHFGNGTRLTVT.

The chain joins TRBV30 to TRBJ1-6; 10 bases line up with TRBD1. Germline V CDR1 and CDR2: GTSNPN, SVGIG (reference sequence). There are 15 residues in the CDR3. Trimming at V came to 5 bases and at J to 10 bases, leaving 11 bases not matched to a gene. CDR3 sequence (DNA): TGTGCCTGGGGCGACTCGGGACAGGGGTTATCACCCCTCCACTTT. Translation: CAWGDSGQGLSPLHF. Full variable domain (outside the CDR3, taken from reference TRBV30 and TRBJ1-6): SQTIHQWPATLVQPVGSPLSLECTVEGTSNPNLYWYRQAAGRGLQLLFYSVGIGQISSEVPQNLSASRPQDRQFILSSKKLLLSDSGFYLCAWGDSGQGLSPLHFGNGTRLTVT.

The chain links TRBV18 to TRBJ1-4; 11 bases match TRBD1. The CDR3 extends over 16 amino acids. Germline V lookup: CDR1 KGHSH, CDR2 LQKENI. Losses at the gene ends were 4 bases for V and 2 bases for J; bases not matched to a gene: 3. The CDR3 region is CASSRGTGGTNEKLFF. The CDR3 DNA reads as TGTGCCAGCTCACGAGGGACAGGGGGGACTAATGAAAAACTGTTTTTT.

This rearrangement joins TRBV5-1 to TRBJ2-6; 8 bases are a match to TRBD1. Trimming cost V 0 bases and J 2 bases; bases outside gene matches: 7. This CDR3 region has 18 residues. The germline gives CDR1 SGHRS, CDR2 YFSETQ. CDR3 protein: CASSLAGGLGAGANVLTF. As DNA, the CDR3 is TGCGCCAGCAGCTTGGCAGGGGGCCTCGGTGCTGGGGCCAACGTCCTGACTTTC. Combining the CDR3 with reference TRBV5-1 and TRBJ2-6 gives the whole variable domain KAGVTQTPRYLIKTRGQQVTLSCSPISGHRSVSWYQQTPGQGLQFLFEYFSETQRNKGNFPGRFSGRQFSNSRSEMNVSTLELGDSALYLCASSLAGGLGAGANVLTFGAGSRLTVL.

This sequence joins TRBV3-1 (or the pseudogene TRBV3-2) and TRBJ1-6, with 7 bases fitting TRBD1. Unmatched junction bases numbered 4, after V lost 4 bases and J lost 7 bases. The CDR3 has 14 residues. Germline V gene sequence: CDR1 LGHDT, CDR2 YNNKEL (reference sequence). CDR3 in DNA: TGTGCCAGCAGCCGACAGGGCCAAAATTCACCCCTCCACTTT. Protein: CASSRQGQNSPLHF.

The genes are TRBV19 and TRBJ1-4, with 7 positions matching TRBD1. Germline V gives CDR1 LNHDA, CDR2 SQIVND (reference sequence). CDR3 length: 19 amino acids. V dropped 5 bases and J dropped 2; count of bases not matched to a gene: 17. CDR3 sequence (DNA): TGTGCCAGTAGTCCGTGGACAGGATACATCGGGGCGACTAATGAAAAACTGTTTTTT. It yields the protein CASSPWTGYIGATNEKLFF.

This chain uses TRBV2 with TRBJ2-1; D is undetermined. Trimming stripped 6 bases from V and 6 bases from J, with 9 bases between. CDR1 is SNHLY and CDR2 is FYNNEI in the germline V gene. The CDR3 totals 12 residues. DNA of the CDR3: TGTGCCAGCAGCAGGAACGTCAATGAGCAGTTCTTC. Protein product: CASSRNVNEQFF.

The chain uses TRBV19 and TRBJ2-1, with TRBD2 identical over 8 bases. The junction had 6 bases not matched to a gene; V was cut back by 7 bases and J by 4 bases. Germline loops: CDR1 LNHDA, CDR2 SQIVND (reference sequence). The CDR3 has 14 residues. The CDR3 DNA reads as TGTGCCAGTACTTTTAGCGGGGTATACAATGAGCAGTTCTTC. As protein: CASTFSGVYNEQFF.

The J gene is TRBJ1-6, the V gene TRBV5-1; TRBD1 aligns across 8 bases. Trimming cost V 4 bases and J 7 bases; bases outside gene matches: 4. The CDR3 has 14 amino acids. Germline assignment: CDR1 SGHRS and CDR2 YFSETQ. CDR3 in DNA: TGCGCCAGCAGCCCGACAGGGGCAAATTCACCCCTCCACTTT. The encoded protein is CASSPTGANSPLHF.

The V call is TRBV7-9, the J call TRBJ1-2; D call uncertain. Trimming cost V 3 bases and J 4 bases, with 12 bases left between them. The CDR3 totals 14 residues. CDR1 is SEHNR and CDR2 is FQNEAQ in the germline V gene (reference sequence). The CDR3 reads CASSFEGRSYGYTF. Written as DNA, the CDR3 is TGTGCCAGCAGCTTCGAGGGTAGAAGCTATGGCTACACCTTC.

CDR3: CASSLSLGDLNTEAFF. CDR3 in DNA: TGTGCCAGCAGCCTCTCATTAGGAGACTTGAACACTGAAGCTTTCTTT. The chain links TRBV3-1 (or the pseudogene TRBV3-2) to TRBJ1-1; no reliable D call. The CDR3 length is 16 residues. The V end lost 4 bases, the J end lost 0 bases, and 15 bases lay between the germline ends. The germline V gene has CDR1 LGHDT and CDR2 YNNKEL (reference sequence).

This clone occurred once. The V call is TRBV19, the J call TRBJ2-1; 12 positions match TRBD2. V gave up 3 bases and J gave up 0 bases; unmatched junction bases: 6. CDR1 is LNHDA, CDR2 SQIVND, per germline (reference sequence). This CDR3 spans 18 amino acids. This CDR3 reads CASSITSGGPSSYNEQFF. CDR3 bases: TGTGCCAGTAGTATCACTAGCGGGGGGCCGAGCTCCTACAATGAGCAGTTCTTC.

The rearrangement uses TRBV30 and TRBJ2-5, with TRBD2 identical over 9 bases. Germline CDR1 reads GTSNPN; CDR2 reads SVGIG (reference sequence). V was clipped by 5 bases and J by 7 bases; unmatched bases: 8. This CDR3 is built from 13 residues. The CDR3 loop reads CAWGSGTSWTQYF. The CDR3 DNA reads as TGTGCCTGGGGATCCGGGACTAGCTGGACCCAGTACTTC.

This rearrangement joins TRBV10-1 to TRBJ2-2; the D gene is possibly TRBD2 (6 bases). The V end was cut by 2 bases, the J end by 5 bases, with 12 bases between. Germline V gives CDR1 WNHNN, CDR2 SYGVQD (reference sequence). CDR3 length: 15 residues. The CDR3, as DNA: TGCGCCAGCAGTGAGGCCGGGGGTCGGACCGGGGAGCTGTTTTTT. It is translated as CASSEAGGRTGELFF.

The rearrangement links TRBV7-2 to TRBJ2-5; TRBD1 is a possible D gene (6 bases). Germline V gene lookup returns CDR1 SGHTA and CDR2 FQGNSA. V was clipped by 1 base and J by 2 bases, with 8 bases between them. The CDR3 spans 14 residues. As DNA, the CDR3 is TGTGCCAGCAGCTTAGGGACAGAGCAAGAGACCCAGTACTTC. Its protein product is CASSLGTEQETQYF.

The chain has TRBV7-9 and TRBJ1-1; D perhaps matches TRBD1 (5 bases). The V gene lost 6 bases and the J gene lost 13 bases, with 15 bases spanning the gap. The length of the CDR3 is 11 residues. CDR1 SEHNR and CDR2 FQNEAQ come from the germline V gene (reference sequence). Here the CDR3 reads CASRGARAIFF. The DNA for the CDR3 is TGTGCCAGCAGAGGGGCCCGGGCTATTTTCTTT.

The DNA of the CDR3 is TGTGCCAGCAACGACCGGGGGACAGGGGTTACCGGGGAGCTGTTTTTT. This gives the protein CASNDRGTGVTGELFF. The genes are TRBV7-2 and TRBJ2-2; TRBD1 aligns across 10 bases. The CDR3 totals 16 residues. Germline assignment: CDR1 SGHTA and CDR2 FQGNSA. The junction had 10 bases not matched to a gene; V was cut back by 7 bases and J by 5 bases.

The chain is built from TRBV11-2 and TRBJ1-1, with a weak D call TRBD1 (6 bases). Germline V CDR1 and CDR2: SGHAT, FQNNGV. The CDR3 spans 17 residues. With 4 bases removed from V and 1 base from J, the gap between germline ends came to 19 bases. As DNA, the CDR3 is TGTGCCAGCAGCTCACGCGAAATAAACAGGGAGAACACTGAAGCTTTCTTT. This sequence encodes CASSSREINRENTEAFF. Full variable domain (outside the CDR3, taken from reference TRBV11-2 and TRBJ1-1): EAGVAQSPRYKIIEKRQSVAFWCNPISGHATLYWYQQILGQGPKLLIQFQNNGVVDDSQLPKDRFSAERLKGVDSTLKIQPAKLEDSAVYLCASSSREINRENTEAFFGQGTRLTVV.

V and J are TRBV6-4 and TRBJ2-2; D remains ambiguous. The germline V gene encodes CDR1 MRHNA and CDR2 SNTAGT. Trimming removed 6 bases at V and 0 bases at J, with 14 bases between. This CDR3 is 16 amino acids long. The CDR3 spells CASSNPQYPNTGELFF. DNA for the CDR3: TGTGCCAGCAGCAACCCACAATACCCGAACACCGGGGAGCTGTTTTTT.

In its sample, this clone was seen once. The chain couples TRBV27 to TRBJ1-4; 7 positions match TRBD1. The CDR3 spans 19 residues. Unmatched junction bases numbered 10, after V lost 0 bases and J lost 0 bases. CDR1 is MNHEY and CDR2 is SMNVEV in the germline V gene (reference sequence). CDR3 residues: CASSLSPPGGIATNEKLFF. CDR3 sequence (DNA): TGTGCCAGCAGTTTATCACCACCAGGGGGGATCGCAACTAATGAAAAACTGTTTTTT.

The chain links TRBV2 to TRBJ2-7; D is possibly TRBD2 (7 bases). The CDR3 is 18 amino acids. Germline-derived CDR1 and CDR2 are SNHLY and FYNNEI. V shed 3 bases and J shed 4 bases, with 25 bases lying between them. CDR3 residues: CASSEGGTSGALTYEQYF. In nucleotides, the CDR3 is TGTGCCAGCAGTGAGGGGGGGACATCTGGCGCCTTAACTTACGAGCAGTACTTC.

The chain combines TRBV5-1 with TRBJ2-2; D is possibly TRBD1 (5 bases). V lost 1 base to trimming and J lost 4 bases, with 11 bases between them. CDR1 and CDR2 (germline): SGHRS, YFSETQ. CDR3 length: 15 amino acids. The CDR3 bases are TGCGCCAGCAGCTTGCCAGGGCTTAGCACCGGGGAGCTGTTTTTT. Amino acids: CASSLPGLSTGELFF.

The gene calls are TRBV27 and TRBJ1-5; possibly TRBD1 for D (6 bases). V lost 5 bases and J lost 1, with 12 bases in between. The CDR3 length is 15 residues. Germline V gives CDR1 MNHEY, CDR2 SMNVEV (reference sequence). The CDR3 loop is CASSPTGPSNQPQHF. Written as DNA, the CDR3 is TGTGCCAGCAGTCCGACAGGACCGAGCAATCAGCCCCAGCATTTT.

The genes are TRBV6-5 and TRBJ2-7, with a tentative D call TRBD1 (7 bases). V gave up 6 bases and J gave up 7 bases, with 13 bases separating them. The CDR3 covers 12 residues. From germline, CDR1 is MNHEY and CDR2 SVGAGI. Here the CDR3 reads CASRSQGGEQYF. The DNA of the CDR3 is TGTGCCAGCAGAAGCCAGGGGGGAGAGCAGTACTTC.

This clone appeared a few times. This rearrangement joins TRBV5-8 to TRBJ2-2; D call uncertain. CDR1 SGHTS and CDR2 YDEGEE come from the germline V gene. This CDR3 region has 14 residues. Trimming removed 0 bases from V and 5 bases from J, with 8 bases in between. This CDR3 is CASSLAGFTGELFF. DNA for the CDR3: TGTGCCAGCAGCTTGGCCGGGTTTACCGGGGAGCTGTTTTTT.